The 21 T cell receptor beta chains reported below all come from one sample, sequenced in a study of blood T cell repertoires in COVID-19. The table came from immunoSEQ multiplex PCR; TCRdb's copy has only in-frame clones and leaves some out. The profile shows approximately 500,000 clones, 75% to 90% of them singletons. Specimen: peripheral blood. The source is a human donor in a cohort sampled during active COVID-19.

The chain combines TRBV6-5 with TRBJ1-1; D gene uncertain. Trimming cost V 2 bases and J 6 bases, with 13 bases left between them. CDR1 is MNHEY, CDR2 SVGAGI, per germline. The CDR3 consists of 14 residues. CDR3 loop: CASSYADSSSEAFF. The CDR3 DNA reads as TGTGCCAGCAGTTACGCCGACTCCTCCTCTGAAGCTTTCTTT.

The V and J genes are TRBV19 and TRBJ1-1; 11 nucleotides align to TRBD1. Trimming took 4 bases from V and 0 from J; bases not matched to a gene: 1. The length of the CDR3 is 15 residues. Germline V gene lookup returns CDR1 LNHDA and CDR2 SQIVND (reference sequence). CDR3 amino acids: CASSRDRGMNTEAFF. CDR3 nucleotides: TGTGCCAGTAGTAGGGACAGGGGGATGAACACTGAAGCTTTCTTT.

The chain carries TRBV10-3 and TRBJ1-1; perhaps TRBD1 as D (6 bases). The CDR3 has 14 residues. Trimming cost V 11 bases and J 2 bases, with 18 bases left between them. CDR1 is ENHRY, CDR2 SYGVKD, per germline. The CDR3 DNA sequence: TGTGCCTCAAGCGGCCTGGGACAAAACACTGAAGCTTTCTTT. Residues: CASSGLGQNTEAFF.

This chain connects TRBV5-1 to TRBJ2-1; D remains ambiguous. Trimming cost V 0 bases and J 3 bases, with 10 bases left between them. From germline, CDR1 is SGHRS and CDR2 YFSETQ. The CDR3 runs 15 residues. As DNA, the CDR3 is TGCGCCAGCAGCTTGGTGCGCGGAATCTACAATGAGCAGTTCTTC. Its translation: CASSLVRGIYNEQFF. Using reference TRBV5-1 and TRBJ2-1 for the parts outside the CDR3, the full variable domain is KAGVTQTPRYLIKTRGQQVTLSCSPISGHRSVSWYQQTPGQGLQFLFEYFSETQRNKGNFPGRFSGRQFSNSRSEMNVSTLELGDSALYLCASSLVRGIYNEQFFGPGTRLTVL.

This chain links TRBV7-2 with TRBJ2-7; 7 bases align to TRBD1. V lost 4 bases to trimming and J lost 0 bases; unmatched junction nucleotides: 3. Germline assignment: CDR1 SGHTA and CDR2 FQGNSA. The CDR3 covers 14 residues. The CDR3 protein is CASSWDSFSYEQYF. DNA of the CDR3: TGTGCCAGCAGCTGGGACAGCTTCTCCTACGAGCAGTACTTC.

The CDR3 sequence: CASSPGRDTGELFF. The CDR3 bases are TGTGCCAGCTCACCGGGGAGGGACACCGGGGAGCTGTTTTTT. V usage is TRBV18 and J usage is TRBJ2-2; 7 bases agree with TRBD2. Trimming cost V 3 bases and J 3 bases; bases outside gene matches: 1. The CDR3 runs 14 residues. Germline loops: CDR1 KGHSH, CDR2 LQKENI.

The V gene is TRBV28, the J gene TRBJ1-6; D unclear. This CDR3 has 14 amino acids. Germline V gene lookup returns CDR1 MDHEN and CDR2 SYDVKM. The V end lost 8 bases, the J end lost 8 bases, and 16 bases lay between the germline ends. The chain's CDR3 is CASRPPGNYSPLHF. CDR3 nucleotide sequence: TGTGCCAGCCGACCCCCGGGGAACTATTCACCCCTCCACTTT.

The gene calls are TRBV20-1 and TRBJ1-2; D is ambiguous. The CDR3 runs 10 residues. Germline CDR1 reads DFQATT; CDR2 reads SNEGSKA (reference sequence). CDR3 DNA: TGCAGCCTCATAGACTATGGCTACACCTTC. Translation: CSLIDYGYTF.

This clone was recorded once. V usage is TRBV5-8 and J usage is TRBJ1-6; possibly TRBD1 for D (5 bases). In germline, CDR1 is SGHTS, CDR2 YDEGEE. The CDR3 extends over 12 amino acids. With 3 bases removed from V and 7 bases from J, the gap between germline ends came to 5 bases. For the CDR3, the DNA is TGTGCCAGCAGCTACAGGAATTCACCCCTCCACTTT. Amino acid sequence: CASSYRNSPLHF. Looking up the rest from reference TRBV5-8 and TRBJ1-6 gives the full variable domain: EAGVTQSPTHLIKTRGQQATLRCSPISGHTSVYWYQQALGLGLQFLLWYDEGEERNRGNFPPRFSGRQFPNYSSELNVNALELEDSALYLCASSYRNSPLHFGNGTRLTVT.

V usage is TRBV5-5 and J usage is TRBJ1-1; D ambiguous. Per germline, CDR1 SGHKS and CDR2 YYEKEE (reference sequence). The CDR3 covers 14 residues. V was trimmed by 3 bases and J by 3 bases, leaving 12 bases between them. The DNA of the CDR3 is TGTGCCAGCAGCTCACAGAGGGTGCACACTGAAGCTTTCTTT. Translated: CASSSQRVHTEAFF.

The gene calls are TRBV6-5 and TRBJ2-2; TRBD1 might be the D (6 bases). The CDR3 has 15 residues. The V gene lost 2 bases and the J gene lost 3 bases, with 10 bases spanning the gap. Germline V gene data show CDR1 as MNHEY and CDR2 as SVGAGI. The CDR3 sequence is CASSYQGRDTGELFF. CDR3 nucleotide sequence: TGTGCCAGCAGTTACCAGGGGCGGGACACCGGGGAGCTGTTTTTT.

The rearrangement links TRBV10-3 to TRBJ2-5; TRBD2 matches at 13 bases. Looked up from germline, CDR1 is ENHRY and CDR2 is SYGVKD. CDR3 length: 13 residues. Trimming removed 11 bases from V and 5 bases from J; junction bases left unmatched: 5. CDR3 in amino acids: CAAQLAGGETQYF. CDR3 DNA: TGTGCCGCCCAACTAGCGGGGGGGGAGACCCAGTACTTC.

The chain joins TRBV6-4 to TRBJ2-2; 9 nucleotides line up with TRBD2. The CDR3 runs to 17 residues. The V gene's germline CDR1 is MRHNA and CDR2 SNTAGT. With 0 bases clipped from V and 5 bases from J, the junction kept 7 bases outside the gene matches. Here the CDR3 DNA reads TGTGCCAGCAGTGACTCGGGGGGACTAGCATTAACCGGGGAGCTGTTTTTT. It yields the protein CASSDSGGLALTGELFF.

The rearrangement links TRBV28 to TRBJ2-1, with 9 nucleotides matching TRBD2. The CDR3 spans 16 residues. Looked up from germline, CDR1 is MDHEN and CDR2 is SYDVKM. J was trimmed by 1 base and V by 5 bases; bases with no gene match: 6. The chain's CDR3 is CASSEHSGSSYNEQFF. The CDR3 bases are TGTGCCAGCAGTGAGCATAGCGGGAGTTCCTACAATGAGCAGTTCTTC.

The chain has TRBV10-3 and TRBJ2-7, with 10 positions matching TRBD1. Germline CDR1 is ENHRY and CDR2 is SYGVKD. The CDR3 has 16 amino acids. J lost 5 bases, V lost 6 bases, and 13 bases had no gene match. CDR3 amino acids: CAISASRTGGMNEQYF. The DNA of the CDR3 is TGTGCCATCAGCGCTAGTCGGACAGGGGGGATGAACGAGCAGTACTTC.

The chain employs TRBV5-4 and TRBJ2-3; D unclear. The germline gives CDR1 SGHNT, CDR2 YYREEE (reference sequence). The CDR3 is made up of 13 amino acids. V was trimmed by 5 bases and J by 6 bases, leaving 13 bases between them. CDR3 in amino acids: CASRFPVGDTQYF. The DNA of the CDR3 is TGTGCCAGCAGGTTCCCCGTCGGGGATACGCAGTATTTT.

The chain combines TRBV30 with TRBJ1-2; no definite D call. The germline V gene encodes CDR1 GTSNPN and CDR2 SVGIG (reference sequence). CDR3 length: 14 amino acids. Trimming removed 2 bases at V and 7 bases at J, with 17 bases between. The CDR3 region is CAWSFRQGETGYTF. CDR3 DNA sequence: TGTGCCTGGAGTTTCAGACAAGGCGAGACTGGCTACACCTTC.

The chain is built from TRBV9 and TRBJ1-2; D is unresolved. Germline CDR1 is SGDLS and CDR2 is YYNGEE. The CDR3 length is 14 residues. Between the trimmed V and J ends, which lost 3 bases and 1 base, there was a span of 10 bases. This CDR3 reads CASSDGVINYGYTF. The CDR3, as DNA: TGTGCCAGCAGCGATGGAGTCATTAACTATGGCTACACCTTC.

The CDR3: CSVEAGVAGAYNEQFF. The CDR3, as DNA: TGCAGCGTTGAAGCCGGGGTCGCGGGAGCCTACAATGAGCAGTTCTTC. The chain employs TRBV29-1 and TRBJ2-1; 7 positions agree with TRBD2. J was trimmed by 2 bases and V by 1 base; bases with no gene match: 8. This CDR3 spans 16 amino acids. Germline V gene lookup returns CDR1 SQVTM and CDR2 ANQGSEA.

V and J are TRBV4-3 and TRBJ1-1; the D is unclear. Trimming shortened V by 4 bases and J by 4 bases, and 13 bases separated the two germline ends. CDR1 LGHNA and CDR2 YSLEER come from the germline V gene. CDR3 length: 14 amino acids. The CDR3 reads CASSPRTSFTEAFF. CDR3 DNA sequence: TGCGCCAGCAGCCCCCGAACTTCCTTCACTGAAGCTTTCTTT.

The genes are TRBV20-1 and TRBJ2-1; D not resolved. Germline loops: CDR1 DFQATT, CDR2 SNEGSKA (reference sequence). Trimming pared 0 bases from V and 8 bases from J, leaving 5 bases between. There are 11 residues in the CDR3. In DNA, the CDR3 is TGCAGTGCTAGAGACTTCCATGAGCAGTTCTTC. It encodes CSARDFHEQFF.